These 29 T cell receptor beta chains were sequenced from one sample in a study of control samples from healthy donors and cancer patients. Using immunoSEQ multiplex PCR, the repertoire was profiled, and TCRdb retains in-frame clones only, with some absent. The repertoire holds about 80,000 clones, with about nine tenths as singletons. Sequencing used blood. These receptors were collected from a man aged 50 or older in good health.

The chain uses TRBV29-1 and TRBJ1-4; D uncertain. This CDR3 has 13 amino acids. Trimming pared 0 bases from V and 12 bases from J, leaving 14 bases between. The germline CDR1 and CDR2 sequences are SQVTM and ANQGSEA. The CDR3 spells CSVEDRPKVELFF. DNA of the CDR3: TGCAGCGTTGAAGACAGGCCCAAGGTAGAACTGTTTTTT.

The V call is TRBV12-3 or TRBV12-4, the J call TRBJ1-6, with 10 bases that match TRBD1. The CDR3 is 13 residues long. V lost 5 bases and J lost 15; bases outside the gene matches: 7. The CDR3, as DNA: TGTGCCAGCAGTGCCGGGACAGGGGCTCGCCTCCACTTT. This codes for CASSAGTGARLHF.

J is TRBJ1-6 and V is TRBV19; D perhaps matches TRBD1 (5 bases). Germline V gene data show CDR1 as LNHDA and CDR2 as SQIVND (reference sequence). This CDR3 region has 17 residues. V lost 3 bases to trimming and J lost 5 bases, with 17 bases between them. The CDR3 is CASSMLTGAPNNSPLHF. As DNA, the CDR3 is TGTGCCAGTAGTATGTTGACTGGGGCGCCTAATAATTCACCCCTCCACTTT.

V is TRBV5-4 and J is TRBJ1-4; D uncertain. From germline, CDR1 is SGHNT and CDR2 YYREEE (reference sequence). This CDR3 has 13 residues. V lost 0 bases to trimming and J lost 8 bases, with 8 bases between them. CDR3 sequence: CASSLASGEKLFF. CDR3 DNA: TGTGCCAGCAGCTTGGCCTCAGGAGAAAAACTGTTTTTT.

This rearrangement joins TRBV4-2 to TRBJ1-1; D perhaps matches TRBD1 (5 bases). The CDR3 covers 13 residues. V dropped 4 bases and J dropped 5 bases, with 11 bases sitting between them. The V gene's germline CDR1 is LGHNA and CDR2 YNFKEQ. CDR3 residues: CASSPTVGTEAFF. CDR3 sequence (DNA): TGTGCCAGCAGCCCGACAGTGGGGACTGAAGCTTTCTTT.

The chain carries TRBV7-8 and TRBJ1-1; D unresolved. The ends were cut back, 3 bases at V and 0 bases at J, with 8 bases in the middle. CDR1 is SGHVS, CDR2 FQNEAQ, per germline. This CDR3 has 14 residues. In DNA, the CDR3 is TGTGCCAGCAGCTTTTCGGTCCTGAACACTGAAGCTTTCTTT. Translation: CASSFSVLNTEAFF.

V usage is TRBV7-2 and J usage is TRBJ1-1; D remains unclear. Trimming removed 5 bases at V and 4 bases at J, with 17 bases between. The CDR3 is 15 amino acids. CDR1 is SGHTA and CDR2 is FQGNSA in the germline V gene. The DNA of the CDR3 is TGTGCCAGCAGCCCCGGCCCATATTTGGGCACTGAAGCTTTCTTT. Encoded protein: CASSPGPYLGTEAFF. The variable domain in full, with the rest retrieved from reference TRBV7-2 and TRBJ1-1, is GAGVSQSPSNKVTEKGKDVELRCDPISGHTALYWYRQSLGQGLEFLIYFQGNSAPDKSGLPSDRFSAERTGGSVSTLTIQRTQQEDSAVYLCASSPGPYLGTEAFFGQGTRLTVV.

The gene calls are TRBV24-1 and TRBJ2-2, with D tentatively TRBD2 (5 bases). V lost 3 bases and J lost 6, with 10 bases in between. Looked up from germline, CDR1 is KGHDR and CDR2 is SFDVKD. The CDR3 is made up of 14 amino acids. The CDR3 sequence is CATSDPSGAGELFF. The DNA of the CDR3 is TGTGCCACCAGTGATCCGAGCGGTGCCGGGGAGCTGTTTTTT.

This clone occurred a few times. This sequence joins TRBV30 and TRBJ1-2; D is ambiguous. This CDR3 is 9 amino acids long. The germline V gene encodes CDR1 GTSNPN and CDR2 SVGIG (reference sequence). Trimming shortened V by 2 bases and J by 10 bases, and 5 bases separated the two germline ends. The CDR3 DNA reads TGTGCCTGGAGTCCCACCTACACCTTC. Its translation: CAWSPTYTF.

This clone was seen a single time. The CDR3 loop reads CATSGPLNEKLFF. CDR3 nucleotide sequence: TGTGCCACCAGTGGACCACTTAATGAAAAACTGTTTTTT. This chain joins TRBV24-1 and TRBJ1-4, with no clear D. The germline V and J ends were trimmed by 5 bases and 4 bases, with 7 bases remaining between them. The CDR3 totals 13 residues. Germline values: CDR1 KGHDR, CDR2 SFDVKD.

The V gene is TRBV5-1, the J gene TRBJ2-1; D is unclear. This CDR3 has 13 amino acids. Germline loops: CDR1 SGHRS, CDR2 YFSETQ. Trimming removed 1 base at V and 8 bases at J, with 10 bases between. The CDR3 protein is CASSLNLGHEQFF. DNA for the CDR3: TGCGCCAGCAGCTTGAATCTGGGCCATGAGCAGTTCTTC.

J is TRBJ1-5 and V is TRBV5-6, with D perhaps matching TRBD1 (5 bases). With 1 base removed from V and 8 bases from J, the gap between germline ends came to 13 bases. The CDR3 spans 14 residues. Germline CDR1 SGHDT, CDR2 YYEEEE. In DNA, the CDR3 is TGTGCCAGCAGCTTGTTCGGGACCTTTAAGCCCCAGCATTTT. This encodes CASSLFGTFKPQHF.

This chain uses TRBV9 with TRBJ2-1; no clear D gene. From germline, CDR1 is SGDLS and CDR2 YYNGEE. Trimming removed 4 bases at V and 7 bases at J, with 18 bases between. CDR3 length: 15 residues. CDR3 loop: CASSPFPGPRNEQFF. Here the CDR3 DNA reads TGTGCCAGCAGCCCCTTCCCCGGCCCACGTAATGAGCAGTTCTTC.

The chain joins TRBV10-3 to TRBJ2-5; 8 nucleotides line up with TRBD2. Trimming at V came to 7 bases and at J to 0 bases, leaving 4 bases not matched to a gene. Germline-derived CDR1 and CDR2 are ENHRY and SYGVKD. The CDR3 extends over 14 amino acids. For the CDR3, the DNA is TGTGCCATCAAGGGTAGCGGGGACCAAGAGACCCAGTACTTC. The encoded protein is CAIKGSGDQETQYF.

This chain uses TRBV30 with TRBJ2-5; D unclear. V was trimmed by 5 bases and J by 2 bases, leaving 12 bases between them. Germline loops: CDR1 GTSNPN, CDR2 SVGIG (reference sequence). This CDR3 spans 13 amino acids. The CDR3 region has the DNA TGTGCCTGGTCTTGGGGTGTGCAAGAGACCCAGTACTTC. This encodes CAWSWGVQETQYF.

The chain combines TRBV3-1 (or the pseudogene TRBV3-2) with TRBJ2-2; 9 positions match TRBD2. The CDR3 has 20 amino acids. The germline V gene encodes CDR1 LGHDT and CDR2 YNNKEL (reference sequence). V lost 8 bases to trimming and J lost 4 bases; unmatched junction nucleotides: 23. The CDR3 sequence: CASGTSPVGVAGVFTGELFF. DNA for the CDR3: TGTGCCAGCGGTACCTCTCCCGTGGGCGTAGCGGGGGTATTCACCGGGGAGCTGTTTTTT.

The rearrangement links TRBV19 to TRBJ1-2; 7 positions match TRBD1. Germline CDR1 and CDR2: LNHDA and SQIVND (reference sequence). This CDR3 has 15 residues. With V trimmed by 4 bases and J by 8 bases, 13 bases remained unmatched. Here the CDR3 reads CASSSTVDRAAGYTF. Written as DNA, the CDR3 is TGTGCCAGTAGTAGCACCGTCGACAGGGCCGCCGGCTACACCTTC. Full variable domain (outside the CDR3, taken from reference TRBV19 and TRBJ1-2): DGGITQSPKYLFRKEGQNVTLSCEQNLNHDAMYWYRQDPGQGLRLIYYSQIVNDFQKGDIAEGYSVSREKKESFPLTVTSAQKNPTAFYLCASSSTVDRAAGYTFGSGTRLTVV.

V is TRBV7-2 and J is TRBJ2-7, with no clear D. In germline, CDR1 is SGHTA, CDR2 FQGNSA. Trimming took 2 bases from V and 0 from J, leaving 11 bases between them. The CDR3 is made up of 15 amino acids. The CDR3 loop is CASSLLPGSSYEQYF. In DNA, the CDR3 is TGTGCCAGCAGCTTACTTCCCGGCAGCTCCTACGAGCAGTACTTC. The full variable domain, in which reference TRBV7-2 and TRBJ2-7 provide the parts outside the CDR3, is GAGVSQSPSNKVTEKGKDVELRCDPISGHTALYWYRQSLGQGLEFLIYFQGNSAPDKSGLPSDRFSAERTGGSVSTLTIQRTQQEDSAVYLCASSLLPGSSYEQYFGPGTRLTVT.

The CDR3 reads CASRYGAGGTDTQYF. The CDR3 DNA reads as TGTGCCAGCAGGTATGGGGCAGGAGGCACAGATACGCAGTATTTT. The chain joins TRBV27 to TRBJ2-3, with D perhaps TRBD1 (5 bases). The germline CDR1 and CDR2 sequences are MNHEY and SMNVEV (reference sequence). This CDR3 is built from 15 residues. Trimming removed 6 bases at V and 1 base at J, with 14 bases between.

The chain is built from TRBV19 and TRBJ2-4; D might be TRBD1 (5 bases). The germline CDR1 and CDR2 sequences are LNHDA and SQIVND (reference sequence). The CDR3 consists of 17 residues. Trimming cost V 7 bases and J 1 base, with 20 bases left between them. As DNA, the CDR3 is TGTGCCAGTAACGCAGGGAAGATGTCCTCGGCCAAAAACATTCAGTACTTC. It is translated as CASNAGKMSSAKNIQYF.

The chain carries TRBV5-4 and TRBJ1-2; 8 bases align to TRBD1. The J segment lost 3 bases and the V segment lost 4 bases, leaving 8 bases of the junction unmatched. The CDR3 runs 15 residues. The germline V gene has CDR1 SGHNT and CDR2 YYREEE (reference sequence). The CDR3 DNA reads TGTGCCAGCAGCCGTGGACAGGGAGGATACTATGGCTACACCTTC. Amino acid sequence: CASSRGQGGYYGYTF.

The chain recombines TRBV6-6 with TRBJ2-5; D gene unclear. The CDR3 consists of 14 residues. Trimming took 0 bases from V and 5 from J, leaving 10 bases between them. From germline, CDR1 is MNHNY and CDR2 SVGAGI (reference sequence). Here the CDR3 reads CASSYSGKAETQYF. DNA of the CDR3: TGTGCCAGCAGTTACTCCGGTAAAGCGGAGACCCAGTACTTC.

V gene TRBV7-9 combines with J gene TRBJ2-5; 7 bases match TRBD1. The germline gives CDR1 SEHNR, CDR2 FQNEAQ (reference sequence). The CDR3 sequence is 16 residues long. With V trimmed by 0 bases and J by 2 bases, 6 bases remained unmatched. CDR3 region: CASSLARGQPQETQYF. The CDR3 coding sequence is TGTGCCAGCAGCTTAGCTAGGGGACAGCCACAAGAGACCCAGTACTTC.

The chain couples TRBV3-1 (or the pseudogene TRBV3-2) to TRBJ1-2; 9 positions match TRBD1. The CDR3 is 15 residues long. V lost 2 bases, J lost 5 bases, and 6 bases stayed unmatched. Germline-derived CDR1 and CDR2 are LGHDT and YNNKEL (reference sequence). This CDR3 is CASSQPGQGKYGYTF. Written as DNA, the CDR3 is TGTGCCAGCAGCCAACCGGGACAGGGAAAGTATGGCTACACCTTC.

The chain employs TRBV10-2 and TRBJ2-3, with D possibly TRBD1 on 5 matching bases. Trimming pared 5 bases from V and 3 bases from J, leaving 12 bases between. Germline CDR1 WSHSY, CDR2 SAAADI. The CDR3 is made up of 14 amino acids. The CDR3 DNA reads as TGCGCCAGCAGTTTGACAGCCCTTACAGATACGCAGTATTTT. This gives the protein CASSLTALTDTQYF.

The chain links TRBV18 to TRBJ2-7; D not certain. Trimming left V 2 bases short and J 3 bases short, with 8 bases between. Germline CDR1 is KGHSH and CDR2 is LQKENI. This CDR3 region has 13 residues. For the CDR3, the DNA is TGTGCCAGCTCACCAGGGCGAGGCTACGAGCAGTACTTC. Its protein product is CASSPGRGYEQYF. Full variable domain (remainder filled in from reference TRBV18 and TRBJ2-7): NAGVMQNPRHLVRRRGQEARLRCSPMKGHSHVYWYRQLPEEGLKFMVYLQKENIIDESGMPKERFSAEFPKEGPSILRIQQVVRGDSAAYFCASSPGRGYEQYFGPGTRLTVT.

A few counts support this clone. The V gene is TRBV6-5, the J gene TRBJ1-5; maybe TRBD1 (6 bases). CDR1 and CDR2 from the germline V gene are MNHEY and SVGAGI. The CDR3 runs 15 residues. V gave up 4 bases and J gave up 0 bases, with 10 bases separating them. This CDR3 reads CASSFRTDSNQPQHF. Written as DNA, the CDR3 is TGTGCCAGCAGTTTTCGGACAGATAGCAATCAGCCCCAGCATTTT.

This sequence joins TRBV19 and TRBJ1-5; possibly TRBD1 for D (5 bases). From germline, CDR1 is LNHDA and CDR2 SQIVND (reference sequence). This CDR3 has 14 amino acids. V lost 7 bases and J 4 bases, leaving 14 bases between the germline ends. The CDR3 bases are TGTGCCAGTAAGAAGGGGTTGGGGAATCAGCCCCAGCATTTT. Amino acid sequence: CASKKGLGNQPQHF.

This clone was counted a single time. The chain is built from TRBV7-6 and TRBJ2-7; the match to TRBD1 covers 9 bases. CDR3 size: 15 residues. Germline V gene data show CDR1 as SGHVS and CDR2 as FNYEAQ. After removal of 5 bases from V and 5 bases from J, the junction contained 10 bases not matched to a gene. The CDR3 DNA reads as TGTGCCAGCAGCGGGGGACAGGGAAAAATGAACGAGCAGTACTTC. Translating gives CASSGGQGKMNEQYF.